These 6 T cell receptor beta chains were sequenced from one sample in a study of human T cells and chemical hapten exposure. Time point described: pre-sensitization, week 0. The sample's treatment: therapeutic diphenylcyclopropenone sensitization with weekly scalp DPC. TCRdb called the RACE reads again in MiXCR, with one record for every CDR3 protein. This sample carries about 350,000 distinct CDR3 sequences, around 5.5% of them seen once, and the ten largest clones take roughly 8.2%. The input for sequencing was whole blood, taken in connection with sensitization to the hapten diphenylcyclopropenone (DPC). The receptors derive from a woman aged 18-30 years with alopecia areata. Some clones in this sample may be carry-over from other donors' samples.

The chain recombines TRBV28 with TRBJ2-3; TRBD1 matches 9 bases. This CDR3 contains 14 residues. Germline V gives CDR1 MDHEN, CDR2 SYDVKM. Unmatched junction bases numbered 6, after V lost 8 bases and J lost 3 bases. CDR3 nucleotides: TGTGCCAGCGTAAGGGACAGGGTAACAGATACGCAGTATTTT. Residues: CASVRDRVTDTQYF.

This clonotype was detected ten times or more. The chain is built from TRBV6-2 or TRBV6-3 and TRBJ1-6; D is unclear. This CDR3 region has 15 residues. The germline V and J ends were trimmed by 6 bases and 7 bases, with 16 bases remaining between them. Germline CDR1 and CDR2: MNHEY and SVGEGT. CDR3 sequence (DNA): TGTGCCAGCAGCCAGAACCAGGCGGGCAATTCACCCCTCCACTTT. Protein product: CASSQNQAGNSPLHF.

This clonotype turned up a few times. V is TRBV10-3 and J is TRBJ2-3; no clear D gene. Trimming took off 5 bases at V and 1 base at J, with 13 bases between the two ends. Germline V lookup: CDR1 ENHRY, CDR2 SYGVKD. This CDR3 is 15 amino acids long. The CDR3 coding sequence is TGTGCCATCAGTTCGTCACTAAGCCGCACAGATACGCAGTATTTT. It translates to CAISSSLSRTDTQYF.

The V and J genes are TRBV7-2 and TRBJ2-1, with a weak D call TRBD1 (6 bases). Germline V gene lookup returns CDR1 SGHTA and CDR2 FQGNSA. The germline V and J ends were trimmed by 1 base and 9 bases, with 13 bases remaining between them. The CDR3 is 14 amino acids. The CDR3 region is CASSLVQGLGEQFF. In DNA form, the CDR3 reads TGTGCCAGCAGCTTAGTACAGGGTTTGGGTGAGCAGTTCTTC.

The rearrangement links TRBV12-3 or TRBV12-4 to TRBJ1-6; TRBD1 agrees at 9 bases. This CDR3 has 15 residues. Trimming at V came to 6 bases and at J to 9 bases, leaving 9 bases not matched to a gene. In nucleotides, the CDR3 is TGTGCCAGCAGCAGACAGGGGGAAGGGCGTTCACCCCTCCACTTT. Translation gives CASSRQGEGRSPLHF.

This clonotype has a count of ten or more. This rearrangement joins TRBV7-2 to TRBJ2-6; D remains unclear. Germline V gene sequence: CDR1 SGHTA, CDR2 FQGNSA. The CDR3 extends over 15 amino acids. V lost 4 bases and J 0 bases, leaving 7 bases between the germline ends. This CDR3 is CASSWYPSGANVLTF. As DNA, the CDR3 is TGTGCCAGCAGCTGGTATCCCTCTGGGGCCAACGTCCTGACTTTC.